The clone carrying this TCR beta chain has a count of ten or more. A constant-region primer primed TCR beta cDNA synthesis from about 490 ng of total RNA. Employing slightly modified ARM-PCR, three nested multiplex PCR rounds were run, and these gave rise to the TCR beta libraries. A C-beta reverse primer was combined with TRBV1-TRBV30 forward primers in the first two PCR rounds, and each round had around 10 cycles. MiXCR was run by TCRdb on the multiplex PCR reads, yielding one entry per CDR3 protein. The repertoire holds under 45,000 distinct CDR3 sequences, 70% to 80% seen once, with around 15% in the top ten. Co-extraction of RNA and DNA was performed on about 19-30 mg of unsorted bulk tissue. Tumor samples were assessed, and every one had over 90% viable tumor cells. The sample belongs to a study of tumor-infiltrating lymphocytes in primary liver carcinoma. J was trimmed by 3 bases and V by 3 bases; bases with no gene match: 3. The CDR3 has 15 residues. Germline CDR1 is MDHEN and CDR2 is SYDVKM.

The chain has TRBV28 and TRBJ1-4; 8 nucleotides agree with TRBD1. The sequencing input was liver tumor tissue from sampling region 4. As for subset: tumor region T4, right-lateral pole. The sequence was collected from a man aged 40-49 years with primary liver carcinoma and hepatitis B virus infection. The DNA of the CDR3 is TGTGCCAGCAGTTTGGGACAGGCCTCTAATGAAAAACTGTTTTTT. Its translation is CASSLGQASNEKLFF. Full variable domain (remainder filled in from reference TRBV28 and TRBJ1-4): DVKVTQSSRYLVKRTGEKVFLECVQDMDHENMFWYRQDPGLGLRLIYFSYDVKMKEKGDIPEGYSVSREKKERFSLILESASTNQTSMYLCASSLGQASNEKLFFGSGTQLSVL.